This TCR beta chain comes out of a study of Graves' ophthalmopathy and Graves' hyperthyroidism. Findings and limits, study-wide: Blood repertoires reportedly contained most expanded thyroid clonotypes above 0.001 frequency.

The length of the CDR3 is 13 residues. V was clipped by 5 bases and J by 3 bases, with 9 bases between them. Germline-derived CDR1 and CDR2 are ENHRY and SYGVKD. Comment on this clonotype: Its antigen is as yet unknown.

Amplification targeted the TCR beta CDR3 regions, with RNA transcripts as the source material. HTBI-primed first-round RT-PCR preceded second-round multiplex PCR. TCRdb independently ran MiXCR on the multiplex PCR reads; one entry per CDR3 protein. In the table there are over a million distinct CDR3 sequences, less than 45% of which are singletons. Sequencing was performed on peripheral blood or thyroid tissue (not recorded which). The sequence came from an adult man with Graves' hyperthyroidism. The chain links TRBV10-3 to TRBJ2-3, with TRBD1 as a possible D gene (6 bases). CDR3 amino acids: CAISTGLTDTQYF. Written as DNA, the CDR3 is TGTGCCATCAGTACAGGGTTGACAGATACGCAGTATTTT.